This TCR beta chain originates from a study of cytomegalovirus exposure and HLA in healthy donors. Details on this clone: As yet, its antigen is unknown.

Primers: 60 Vbeta forward and 13 Jbeta reverse. The protocol was immunoSEQ multiplex PCR, while the TCRdb copy is restricted to in-frame clones and leaves out a portion. The table lists 100,000 to 150,000 clones, roughly 70% of them singletons. This CDR3 has 16 amino acids. Germline V gene sequence: CDR1 SGHAT, CDR2 FQNNGV. Between the trimmed V and J ends, which lost 0 bases and 4 bases, there was a span of 14 bases. Study results and caveats: When a later analysis was performed, an Asian-associated ancestry cluster reportedly had fewer N-insertions than the approximately 700-donor mean.

The V gene is TRBV11-2, the J gene TRBJ2-3; no clear D. The sample consisted of PBMCs. The origin of this receptor is a man aged 40-50 years in good health and CMV-seropositive. The DNA of the CDR3 is TGTGCCAGCAGCTTAGATAAGGAGCCCGGCGCAGATACGCAGTATTTT. Translated: CASSLDKEPGADTQYF. The whole variable domain, filled in from reference TRBV11-2 and TRBJ2-3, reads EAGVAQSPRYKIIEKRQSVAFWCNPISGHATLYWYQQILGQGPKLLIQFQNNGVVDDSQLPKDRFSAERLKGVDSTLKIQPAKLEDSAVYLCASSLDKEPGADTQYFGPGTRLTVL.